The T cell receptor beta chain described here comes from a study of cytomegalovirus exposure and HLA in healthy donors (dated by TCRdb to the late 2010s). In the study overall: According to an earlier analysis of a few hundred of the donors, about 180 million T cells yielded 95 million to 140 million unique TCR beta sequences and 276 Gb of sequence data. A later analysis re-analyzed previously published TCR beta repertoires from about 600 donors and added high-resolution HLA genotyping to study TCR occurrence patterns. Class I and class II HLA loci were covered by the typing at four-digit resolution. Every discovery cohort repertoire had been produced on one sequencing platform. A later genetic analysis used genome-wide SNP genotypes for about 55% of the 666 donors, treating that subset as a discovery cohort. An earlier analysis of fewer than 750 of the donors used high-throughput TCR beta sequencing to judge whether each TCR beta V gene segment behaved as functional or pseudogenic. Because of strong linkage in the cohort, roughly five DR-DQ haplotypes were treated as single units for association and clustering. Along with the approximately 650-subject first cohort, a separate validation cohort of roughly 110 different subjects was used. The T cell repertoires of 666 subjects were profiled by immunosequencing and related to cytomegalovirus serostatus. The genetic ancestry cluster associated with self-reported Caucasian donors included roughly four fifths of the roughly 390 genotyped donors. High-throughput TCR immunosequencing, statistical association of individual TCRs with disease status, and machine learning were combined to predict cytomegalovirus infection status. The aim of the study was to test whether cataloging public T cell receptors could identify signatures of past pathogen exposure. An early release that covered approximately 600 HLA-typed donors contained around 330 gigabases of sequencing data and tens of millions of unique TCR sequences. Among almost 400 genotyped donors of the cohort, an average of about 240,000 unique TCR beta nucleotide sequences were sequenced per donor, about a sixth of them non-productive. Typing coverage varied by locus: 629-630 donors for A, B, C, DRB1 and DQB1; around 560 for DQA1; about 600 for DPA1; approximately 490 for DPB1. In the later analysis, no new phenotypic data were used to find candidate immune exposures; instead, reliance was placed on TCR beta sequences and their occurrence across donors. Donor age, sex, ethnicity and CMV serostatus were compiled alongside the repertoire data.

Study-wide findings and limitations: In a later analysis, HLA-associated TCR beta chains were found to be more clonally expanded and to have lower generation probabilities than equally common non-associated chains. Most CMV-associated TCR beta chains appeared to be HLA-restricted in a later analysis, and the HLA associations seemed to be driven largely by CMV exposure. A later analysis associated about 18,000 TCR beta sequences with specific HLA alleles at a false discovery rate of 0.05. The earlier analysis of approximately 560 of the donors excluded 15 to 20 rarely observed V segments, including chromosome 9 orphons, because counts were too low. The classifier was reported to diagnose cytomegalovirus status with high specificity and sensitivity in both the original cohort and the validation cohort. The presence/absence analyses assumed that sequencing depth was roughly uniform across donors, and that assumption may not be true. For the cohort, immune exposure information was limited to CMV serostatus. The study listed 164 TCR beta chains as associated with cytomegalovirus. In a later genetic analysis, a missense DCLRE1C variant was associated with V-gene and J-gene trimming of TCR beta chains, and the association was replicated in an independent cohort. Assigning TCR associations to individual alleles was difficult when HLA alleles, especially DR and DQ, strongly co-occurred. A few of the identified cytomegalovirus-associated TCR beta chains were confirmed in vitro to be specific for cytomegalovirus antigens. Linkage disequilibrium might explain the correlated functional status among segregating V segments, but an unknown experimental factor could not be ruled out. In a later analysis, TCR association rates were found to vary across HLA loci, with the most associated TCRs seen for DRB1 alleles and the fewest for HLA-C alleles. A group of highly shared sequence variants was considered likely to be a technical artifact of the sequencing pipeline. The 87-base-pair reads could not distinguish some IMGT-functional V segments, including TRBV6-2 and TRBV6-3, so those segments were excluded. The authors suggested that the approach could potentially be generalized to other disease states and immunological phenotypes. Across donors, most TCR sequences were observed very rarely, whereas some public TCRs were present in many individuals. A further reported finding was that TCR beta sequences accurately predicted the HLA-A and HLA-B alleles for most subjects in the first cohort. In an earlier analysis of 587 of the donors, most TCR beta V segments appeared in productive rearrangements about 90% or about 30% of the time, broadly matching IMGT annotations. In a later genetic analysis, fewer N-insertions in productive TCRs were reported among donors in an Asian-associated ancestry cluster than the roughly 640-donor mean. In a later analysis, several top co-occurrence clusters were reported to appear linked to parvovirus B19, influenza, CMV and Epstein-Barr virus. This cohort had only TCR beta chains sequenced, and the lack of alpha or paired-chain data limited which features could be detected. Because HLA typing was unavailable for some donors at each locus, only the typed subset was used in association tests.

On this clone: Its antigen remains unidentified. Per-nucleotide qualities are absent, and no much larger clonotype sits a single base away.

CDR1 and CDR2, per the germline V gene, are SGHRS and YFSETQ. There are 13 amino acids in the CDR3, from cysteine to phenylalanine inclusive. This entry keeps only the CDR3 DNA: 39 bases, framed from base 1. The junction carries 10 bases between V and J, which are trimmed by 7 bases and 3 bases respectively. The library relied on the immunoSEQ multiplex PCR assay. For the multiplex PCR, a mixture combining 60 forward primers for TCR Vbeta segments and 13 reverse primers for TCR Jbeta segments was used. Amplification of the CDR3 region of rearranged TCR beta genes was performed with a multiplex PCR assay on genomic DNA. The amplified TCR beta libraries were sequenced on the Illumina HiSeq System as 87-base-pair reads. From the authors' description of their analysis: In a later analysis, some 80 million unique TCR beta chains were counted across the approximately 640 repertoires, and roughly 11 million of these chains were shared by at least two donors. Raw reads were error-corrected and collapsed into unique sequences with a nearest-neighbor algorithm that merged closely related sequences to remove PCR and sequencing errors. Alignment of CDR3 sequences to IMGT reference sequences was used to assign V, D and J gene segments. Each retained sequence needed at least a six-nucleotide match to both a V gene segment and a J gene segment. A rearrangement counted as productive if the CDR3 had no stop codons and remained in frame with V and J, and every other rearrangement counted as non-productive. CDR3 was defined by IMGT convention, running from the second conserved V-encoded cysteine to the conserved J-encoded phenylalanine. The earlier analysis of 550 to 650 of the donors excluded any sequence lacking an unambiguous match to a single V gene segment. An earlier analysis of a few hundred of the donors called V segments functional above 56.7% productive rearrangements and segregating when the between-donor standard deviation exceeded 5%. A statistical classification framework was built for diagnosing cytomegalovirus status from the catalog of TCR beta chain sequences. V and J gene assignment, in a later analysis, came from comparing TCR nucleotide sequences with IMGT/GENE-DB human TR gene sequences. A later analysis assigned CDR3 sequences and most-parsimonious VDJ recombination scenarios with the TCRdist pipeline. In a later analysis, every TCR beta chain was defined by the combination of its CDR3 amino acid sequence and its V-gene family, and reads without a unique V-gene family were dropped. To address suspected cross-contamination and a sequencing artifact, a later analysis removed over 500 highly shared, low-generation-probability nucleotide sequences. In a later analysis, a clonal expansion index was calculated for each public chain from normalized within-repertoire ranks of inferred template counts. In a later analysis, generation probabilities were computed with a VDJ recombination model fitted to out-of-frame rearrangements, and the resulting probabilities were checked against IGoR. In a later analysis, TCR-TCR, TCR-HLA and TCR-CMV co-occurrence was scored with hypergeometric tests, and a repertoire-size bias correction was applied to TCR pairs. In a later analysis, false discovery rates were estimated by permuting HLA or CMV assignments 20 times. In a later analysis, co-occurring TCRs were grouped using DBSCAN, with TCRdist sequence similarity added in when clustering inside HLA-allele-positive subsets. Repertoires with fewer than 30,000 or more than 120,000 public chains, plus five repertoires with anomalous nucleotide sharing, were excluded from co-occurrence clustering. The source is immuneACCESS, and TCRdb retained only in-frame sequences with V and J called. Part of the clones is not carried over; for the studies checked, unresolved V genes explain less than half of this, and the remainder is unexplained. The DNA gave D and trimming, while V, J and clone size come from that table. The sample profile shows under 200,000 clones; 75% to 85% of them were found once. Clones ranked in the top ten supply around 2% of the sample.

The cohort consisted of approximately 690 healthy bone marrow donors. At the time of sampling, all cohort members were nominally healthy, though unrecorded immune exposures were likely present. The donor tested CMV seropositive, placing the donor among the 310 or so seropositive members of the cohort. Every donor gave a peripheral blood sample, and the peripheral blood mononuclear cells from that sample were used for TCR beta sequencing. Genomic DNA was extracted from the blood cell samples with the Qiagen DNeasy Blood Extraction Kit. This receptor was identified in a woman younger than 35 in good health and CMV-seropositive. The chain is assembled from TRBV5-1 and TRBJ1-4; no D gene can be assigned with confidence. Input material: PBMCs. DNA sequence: TGCGCCAGCCGCGCCGTCCCTAATGAAAAACTGTTTTTT. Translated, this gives CASRAVPNEKLFF.